A selection of T cell receptor beta chains follows, all from one sample in a study of CD8 T cells in ankylosing spondylitis. Using its own MiXCR run on the 5' RACE reads, TCRdb lists one record per CDR3 protein. The sample includes about 200,000 distinct CDR3 sequences, about 7.3% of them seen just once. Sequenced material: blood, either unsorted or a sorted T cell fraction (not recorded which). Source of these receptors: a male donor with ankylosing spondylitis. Each CDR3 is given with its conserved first and last residue. The D gene is left open where the match is weak. The size entry is marked missing in some rows and otherwise reads once, few, many or a size class.

d_call: .; j_call: TRBJ2-6; clone_size: many; v_call: TRBV29-1; cdr3_nt: TGCAGCGTTAGGGTCTACGGGGCCAACGTCCTGACTTTC; cdr3_aa: CSVRVYGANVLTF
d_call: .; j_call: TRBJ2-7; clone_size: many; v_call: TRBV20-1; cdr3_nt: TGCAGTGCTAGAGATCGGAGGGAGAGTTTCTACGAGCAGTACTTC; cdr3_aa: CSARDRRESFYEQYF
d_call: TRBD2; j_call: TRBJ2-7; clone_size: many; v_call: TRBV4-3; cdr3_nt: TGCGCCAGCAGCCAAAACCTTCGGGGGCTAGCGGGAATTTCCTACGAGCAGTACTTC; cdr3_aa: CASSQNLRGLAGISYEQYF
d_call: .; j_call: TRBJ2-3; clone_size: many; v_call: TRBV5-1; cdr3_nt: TGCGCCAGCAGCTCCCGACTAAGCGGTGGAACAGATACGCAGTATTTT; cdr3_aa: CASSSRLSGGTDTQYF
d_call: .; j_call: TRBJ2-2; clone_size: many; v_call: TRBV5-1; cdr3_nt: TGCGCCAGCAGCTGGGCGGTGAACACCGGGGAGCTGTTTTTT; cdr3_aa: CASSWAVNTGELFF
d_call: .; j_call: TRBJ2-2; clone_size: many; v_call: TRBV12-3/TRBV12-4; cdr3_nt: TGTGCCAGCAGTTTGTCTCTCGCCGGGGAGCTGTTTTTT; cdr3_aa: CASSLSLAGELFF
d_call: TRBD2; j_call: TRBJ2-3; clone_size: many; v_call: TRBV10-2; cdr3_nt: TGCGCCAGCAGTGAGTCAGCGGGAAGGAAGGGGACGCAGTATTTT; cdr3_aa: CASSESAGRKGTQYF
d_call: TRBD1; j_call: TRBJ1-1; clone_size: many; v_call: TRBV5-1; cdr3_nt: TGCGCCAGCAGCTACAACCGACAGGGGGGTAGCACTGAAGCTTTCTTT; cdr3_aa: CASSYNRQGGSTEAFF
d_call: TRBD1; j_call: TRBJ1-4; clone_size: many; v_call: TRBV7-6; cdr3_nt: TGTGCCAGCAGCGACGACAGGGTCGATGAAAAACTGTTTTTT; cdr3_aa: CASSDDRVDEKLFF
d_call: .; j_call: TRBJ1-2; clone_size: many; v_call: TRBV6-5; cdr3_nt: TGTGCCAGCAGTTCCCTCCGGGTAGATGGCTACACCTTC; cdr3_aa: CASSSLRVDGYTF
d_call: TRBD1; j_call: TRBJ1-1; clone_size: few; v_call: TRBV4-2; cdr3_nt: TGTGCCAGCAACCGGGACAGAAACATGAACACTGAAGCTTTCTTT; cdr3_aa: CASNRDRNMNTEAFF
d_call: TRBD2; j_call: TRBJ2-7; clone_size: few; v_call: TRBV10-1; cdr3_nt: TGCGCCAGCAGTGAGGTAGCGGGAGCCTCATACGAGCAGTACTTC; cdr3_aa: CASSEVAGASYEQYF
d_call: .; j_call: TRBJ2-1; clone_size: many; v_call: TRBV28; cdr3_nt: TGTGCCAGCAGGCGGCGGGGGCTGCATGAGCAGTTCTTC; cdr3_aa: CASRRRGLHEQFF
d_call: .; j_call: TRBJ2-5; clone_size: many; v_call: TRBV15; cdr3_nt: TGTGCCACCAGCAGAGACAGGGGACCCCAAGAGACCCAGTACTTC; cdr3_aa: CATSRDRGPQETQYF
d_call: TRBD1; j_call: TRBJ2-3; clone_size: .; v_call: TRBV7-9; cdr3_nt: TGTGCCAGCAGCTTAAGACAGGGACCCAGGGATACGCAGTATTTT; cdr3_aa: CASSLRQGPRDTQYF
d_call: .; j_call: TRBJ2-2; clone_size: many; v_call: TRBV4-3; cdr3_nt: TGCGCCAGCAGCCAACGCCAGGGTCTCGGGGAGCTGTTTTTT; cdr3_aa: CASSQRQGLGELFF
d_call: .; j_call: TRBJ1-5; clone_size: .; v_call: TRBV28; cdr3_nt: TGTGCCAGCAGTAACCTTCCGTGGGTGGATGGCAATCAGCCCCAGCATTTT; cdr3_aa: CASSNLPWVDGNQPQHF
d_call: TRBD1; j_call: TRBJ2-2; clone_size: many; v_call: TRBV4-3; cdr3_nt: TGCGCCAGCAGCCTAGGGACAGGGGGCACCGGGGAGCTGTTTTTT; cdr3_aa: CASSLGTGGTGELFF
d_call: .; j_call: TRBJ1-2; clone_size: many; v_call: TRBV12-3/TRBV12-4; cdr3_nt: TGTGCCAGCAGTTTTTCGGGGGCTCACTATGGCTACACCTTC; cdr3_aa: CASSFSGAHYGYTF
d_call: .; j_call: TRBJ2-1; clone_size: few; v_call: TRBV7-6; cdr3_nt: TGTGCCAGCAGCTTTGATCTGGGGTACAATGAGCAGTTCTTC; cdr3_aa: CASSFDLGYNEQFF
d_call: TRBD2; j_call: TRBJ2-1; clone_size: many; v_call: TRBV9; cdr3_nt: TGTGCCAGCAGTAAAGCGGGGGACTCCTACAATGAGCAGTTCTTC; cdr3_aa: CASSKAGDSYNEQFF
d_call: TRBD2; j_call: TRBJ2-1; clone_size: .; v_call: TRBV27; cdr3_nt: TGTGCCAGCAGTTTGCAAACCGGGACTAGCGGGAGTAATGAGCAGTTCTTC; cdr3_aa: CASSLQTGTSGSNEQFF
d_call: TRBD1; j_call: TRBJ1-1; clone_size: many; v_call: TRBV6-5; cdr3_nt: TGTGCCAGCAGTTACGGGGGGACAGGGTCCAACACTGAAGCTTTCTTT; cdr3_aa: CASSYGGTGSNTEAFF
d_call: .; j_call: TRBJ2-1; clone_size: many; v_call: TRBV5-5; cdr3_nt: TGTGCCAGCAGCTTGGCCTCTCGGCCCCCCTACAATGAGCAGTTCTTC; cdr3_aa: CASSLASRPPYNEQFF
d_call: TRBD1; j_call: TRBJ1-1; clone_size: many; v_call: TRBV11-2; cdr3_nt: TGTGCCAGCAGCTTAGGGGACAGGGGCACTGAAGCTTTCTTT; cdr3_aa: CASSLGDRGTEAFF
d_call: .; j_call: TRBJ2-5; clone_size: .; v_call: TRBV4-3; cdr3_nt: TGCGCCAGCAGCCAAGAAGTGGGGGGGCCTGTAGAGACCCAGTACTTC; cdr3_aa: CASSQEVGGPVETQYF
d_call: TRBD2; j_call: TRBJ2-1; clone_size: many; v_call: TRBV4-3; cdr3_nt: TGCGCCAGCAGCCAAGAAGATCGGCTAGCGGTGACCTACAATGAGCAGTTCTTC; cdr3_aa: CASSQEDRLAVTYNEQFF
d_call: .; j_call: TRBJ2-3; clone_size: many; v_call: TRBV6-2/TRBV6-3; cdr3_nt: TGTGCCAGCAGGGGGCTGAGACGAGATACGCAGTATTTT; cdr3_aa: CASRGLRRDTQYF
d_call: .; j_call: TRBJ2-4; clone_size: few; v_call: TRBV30; cdr3_nt: TGTGCCTGGAGTGTAGGGCGGTTGAACATTCAGTACTTC; cdr3_aa: CAWSVGRLNIQYF
d_call: .; j_call: TRBJ1-1; clone_size: few; v_call: TRBV30; cdr3_nt: TGTGCCTCGACGGCAGGGACACTTGAAGCTTTCTTT; cdr3_aa: CASTAGTLEAFF
d_call: .; j_call: TRBJ1-1; clone_size: few; v_call: TRBV7-9; cdr3_nt: TGTGCCAGCAGCCGAACGACAGCGAACACTGAAGCTTTCTTT; cdr3_aa: CASSRTTANTEAFF
d_call: TRBD1; j_call: TRBJ1-6; clone_size: .; v_call: TRBV7-9; cdr3_nt: TGTGCCAGCAGCAGTTCTCGGACAGGCTATTCACCCCTCCACTTT; cdr3_aa: CASSSSRTGYSPLHF
d_call: TRBD1; j_call: TRBJ2-3; clone_size: few; v_call: TRBV6-1; cdr3_nt: TGTGCCAGCAGCCGACAGGGGGCTGTGGATACGCAGTATTTT; cdr3_aa: CASSRQGAVDTQYF
d_call: .; j_call: TRBJ2-7; clone_size: .; v_call: TRBV5-1; cdr3_nt: TGCGCCAGCACCTTTTCCGACATTAACTACGAGCAGTACTTC; cdr3_aa: CASTFSDINYEQYF
d_call: .; j_call: TRBJ1-1; clone_size: many; v_call: TRBV5-1; cdr3_nt: TGCGCCAGCAGATCTTATTGGGAAAACACTGAAGCTTTCTTT; cdr3_aa: CASRSYWENTEAFF
d_call: .; j_call: TRBJ2-3; clone_size: many; v_call: TRBV6-1; cdr3_nt: TGTGCCAGCAGCCCGCAACAGGCGGTTACTAGCACAGATACGCAGTATTTT; cdr3_aa: CASSPQQAVTSTDTQYF
d_call: .; j_call: TRBJ2-3; clone_size: many; v_call: TRBV7-9; cdr3_nt: TGTGCCAGCAGCCCCCCCGCGCTAGACCCAGATACGCAGTATTTT; cdr3_aa: CASSPPALDPDTQYF
d_call: .; j_call: TRBJ1-3; clone_size: many; v_call: TRBV4-3; cdr3_nt: TGCGCCAGCAGCCAGAGGGAGACGCCTAGCTCTGGAAACACCATATATTTT; cdr3_aa: CASSQRETPSSGNTIYF
d_call: .; j_call: TRBJ2-2; clone_size: many; v_call: TRBV9; cdr3_nt: TGTGCCAGCAGCGTTGGCAGGGCAATCGGGGAGCTGTTTTTT; cdr3_aa: CASSVGRAIGELFF
d_call: TRBD2; j_call: TRBJ2-7; clone_size: .; v_call: TRBV27; cdr3_nt: TGTGCCAGCAGTCCCCAGGGAAGGACTAGAGGGGCCGAGCAGTACTTC; cdr3_aa: CASSPQGRTRGAEQYF
d_call: TRBD2; j_call: TRBJ2-3; clone_size: few; v_call: TRBV5-8; cdr3_nt: TGTGCCAGCAGCTGGCCTCCAAAGCGGGATTACACAGATACGCAGTATTTT; cdr3_aa: CASSWPPKRDYTDTQYF
d_call: .; j_call: TRBJ2-1; clone_size: many; v_call: TRBV24-1; cdr3_nt: TGTGCCACCAGTGATAACAATCTCATAGGGACAAGGGGCGTAAGCTCCTACAATGAGCAGTTCTTC; cdr3_aa: CATSDNNLIGTRGVSSYNEQFF
d_call: .; j_call: TRBJ1-5; clone_size: many; v_call: TRBV12-3/TRBV12-4; cdr3_nt: TGTGCCAGCAGTCCAGACAATCAGCCCCAGCATTTT; cdr3_aa: CASSPDNQPQHF
d_call: .; j_call: TRBJ2-7; clone_size: many; v_call: TRBV25-1; cdr3_nt: TGTGCCAGCAGTGAAGGGGCCGAGCAGTACTTC; cdr3_aa: CASSEGAEQYF
d_call: .; j_call: TRBJ1-1; clone_size: many; v_call: TRBV5-1; cdr3_nt: TGCGCCAGCAGCTTGGAACGGTTGAACACTGAAGCTTTCTTT; cdr3_aa: CASSLERLNTEAFF
d_call: .; j_call: TRBJ2-7; clone_size: many; v_call: TRBV12-3/TRBV12-4; cdr3_nt: TGTGCCAGCACCTCAACCCGGGAGCGAATCTACGAGCAGTACTTC; cdr3_aa: CASTSTRERIYEQYF
d_call: .; j_call: TRBJ1-5; clone_size: many; v_call: TRBV20-1; cdr3_nt: TGCAGTGCTAGAGTTAGGGTGACGTCCAATCAGCCCCAGCATTTT; cdr3_aa: CSARVRVTSNQPQHF
d_call: .; j_call: TRBJ1-2; clone_size: many; v_call: TRBV6-2/TRBV6-3; cdr3_nt: TGTGCCAGCAGTTACTCGGCAAACTATGGCTACACCTTC; cdr3_aa: CASSYSANYGYTF
d_call: .; j_call: TRBJ2-1; clone_size: few; v_call: TRBV5-5; cdr3_nt: TGTGCCAGCAGCTTTGGGGGGGGGGCCTATGAGCAGTTCTTC; cdr3_aa: CASSFGGGAYEQFF
d_call: .; j_call: TRBJ2-3; clone_size: .; v_call: TRBV4-3; cdr3_nt: TGCGCCAGCAGCCAGACCCTGGGGTACCTCGGTGTCGATACGCAGTATTTT; cdr3_aa: CASSQTLGYLGVDTQYF
d_call: TRBD1; j_call: TRBJ2-5; clone_size: few; v_call: TRBV12-3/TRBV12-4; cdr3_nt: TGTGCCAGCAGTACGTACAGGGGCGAGACCCAGTACTTC; cdr3_aa: CASSTYRGETQYF
d_call: .; j_call: TRBJ2-1; clone_size: many; v_call: TRBV15; cdr3_nt: TGTGCCACCAGCAGAGATCGGGCAGGGTTCGGTGAGCAGTTCTTC; cdr3_aa: CATSRDRAGFGEQFF
d_call: .; j_call: TRBJ1-2; clone_size: many; v_call: TRBV27; cdr3_nt: TGTGCCAGCAGTTCGGGGCTGATCTATGGCTACACCTTC; cdr3_aa: CASSSGLIYGYTF
d_call: .; j_call: TRBJ1-1; clone_size: few; v_call: TRBV19; cdr3_nt: TGTGCCAGTAGTAAGGTGAACACTGAAGCTTTCTTT; cdr3_aa: CASSKVNTEAFF
d_call: TRBD2; j_call: TRBJ2-7; clone_size: many; v_call: TRBV27; cdr3_nt: TGTGCCAGCAGTGCGGGGGGACCCTACGAGCAGTACTTC; cdr3_aa: CASSAGGPYEQYF
d_call: .; j_call: TRBJ2-1; clone_size: .; v_call: TRBV20-1; cdr3_nt: TGCAGTGCTAGGGGGGACCTACCGAGCTCCTACAATGAGCAGTTCTTC; cdr3_aa: CSARGDLPSSYNEQFF
d_call: .; j_call: TRBJ1-1; clone_size: many; v_call: TRBV20-1; cdr3_nt: TGCAGTGTAAAAGGGGGGAAGGACACTGAAGCTTTCTTT; cdr3_aa: CSVKGGKDTEAFF
d_call: .; j_call: TRBJ2-7; clone_size: few; v_call: TRBV7-9; cdr3_nt: TGTGCCAGCAGCTACCGGGACCTCTCCTACGAGCAGTACTTC; cdr3_aa: CASSYRDLSYEQYF
d_call: .; j_call: TRBJ1-2; clone_size: few; v_call: TRBV20-1; cdr3_nt: TGCAGTGCTAGAGATCTGGAAGCTAACTATGGCTACACCTTC; cdr3_aa: CSARDLEANYGYTF
d_call: .; j_call: TRBJ1-1; clone_size: many; v_call: TRBV9; cdr3_nt: TGTGCCAGCAGCGTAGTCGGTTCGGGGAGCACTGAAGCTTTCTTT; cdr3_aa: CASSVVGSGSTEAFF